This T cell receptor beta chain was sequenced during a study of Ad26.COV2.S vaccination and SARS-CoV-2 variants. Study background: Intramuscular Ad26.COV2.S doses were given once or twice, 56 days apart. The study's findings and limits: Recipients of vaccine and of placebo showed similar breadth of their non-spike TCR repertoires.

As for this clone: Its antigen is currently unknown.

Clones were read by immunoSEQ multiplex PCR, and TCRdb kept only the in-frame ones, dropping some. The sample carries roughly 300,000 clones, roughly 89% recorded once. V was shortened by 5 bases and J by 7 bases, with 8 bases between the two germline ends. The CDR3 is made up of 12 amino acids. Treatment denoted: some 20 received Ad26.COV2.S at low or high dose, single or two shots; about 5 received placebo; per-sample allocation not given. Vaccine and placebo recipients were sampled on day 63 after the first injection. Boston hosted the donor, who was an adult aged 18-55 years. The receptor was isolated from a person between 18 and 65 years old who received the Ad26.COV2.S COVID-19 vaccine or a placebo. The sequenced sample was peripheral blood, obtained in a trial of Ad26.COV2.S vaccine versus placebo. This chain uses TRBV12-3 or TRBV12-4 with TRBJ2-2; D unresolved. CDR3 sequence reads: CASSPPIGELFF. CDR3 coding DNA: TGTGCCAGCAGTCCCCCAATCGGGGAGCTGTTTTTT.